This TCR beta chain was observed in a study of T cell repertoires in cytomegalovirus infection. Study observations and caveats: Dominating the ex vivo response were TCR beta clonotypes that were CMV-specific and HLA-C-restricted.

TCRdb reprocessed the reads with MiXCR, giving one entry per CDR3 protein. The sample includes around 710,000 distinct CDR3 sequences, about 27% of them seen just once. V dropped 2 bases and J dropped 3 bases, with 11 bases sitting between them. The CDR3 runs 14 residues. Per germline, CDR1 MNHNS and CDR2 SASEGT. In regard to this clonotype: Its antigen is unidentified.

The sequencing used cultured CD8+ T cells from PBMCs, collected from culture after CMV antigen stimulation. The TCR comes from a human donor in good health (CMV status not recorded). Some clones in this sample may be carry-over from other donors' samples. V is TRBV6-1 and J is TRBJ2-7; no firm D call. The DNA of the CDR3 is TGTGCCAGCAGTGAACCGCTGGGCCGCTACGAGCAGTACGTC. This gives the protein CASSEPLGRYEQYV.